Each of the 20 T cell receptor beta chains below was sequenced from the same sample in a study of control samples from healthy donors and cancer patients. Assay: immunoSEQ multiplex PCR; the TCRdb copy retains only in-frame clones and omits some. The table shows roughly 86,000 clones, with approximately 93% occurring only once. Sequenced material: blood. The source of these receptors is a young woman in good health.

The CDR3 coding sequence is TGTGCCAGCAGTTCCGGGACGCACACGAAGATCTATGGCTACACCTTC. The encoded protein is CASSSGTHTKIYGYTF. The chain combines TRBV6-5 with TRBJ1-2, with D possibly matching TRBD1 (5 bases). Per the germline V gene, CDR1 is MNHEY and CDR2 is SVGAGI. Between the trimmed V and J ends, which lost 4 bases and 4 bases, there was a span of 19 bases. There are 16 residues in the CDR3.

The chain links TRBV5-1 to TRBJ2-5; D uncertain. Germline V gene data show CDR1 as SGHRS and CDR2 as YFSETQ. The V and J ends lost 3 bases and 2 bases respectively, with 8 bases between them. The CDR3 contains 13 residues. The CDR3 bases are TGCGCCAGCAGCTCTAATTCTCAAGAGACCCAGTACTTC. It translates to CASSSNSQETQYF.

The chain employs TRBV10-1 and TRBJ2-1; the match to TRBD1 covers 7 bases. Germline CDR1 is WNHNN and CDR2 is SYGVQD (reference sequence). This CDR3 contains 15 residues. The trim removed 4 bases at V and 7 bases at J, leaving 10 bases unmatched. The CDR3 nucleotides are TGCGCCAGCAGTGCGGCAGGGGGTCGGGAAAATGAGCAGTTCTTC. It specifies CASSAAGGRENEQFF.

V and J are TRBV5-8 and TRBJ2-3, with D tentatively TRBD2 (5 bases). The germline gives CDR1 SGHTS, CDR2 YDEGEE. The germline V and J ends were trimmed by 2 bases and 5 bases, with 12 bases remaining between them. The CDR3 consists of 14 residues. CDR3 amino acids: CASSFWVEGDTQYF. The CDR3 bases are TGTGCCAGCAGCTTCTGGGTTGAGGGAGATACGCAGTATTTT. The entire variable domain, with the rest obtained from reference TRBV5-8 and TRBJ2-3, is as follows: EAGVTQSPTHLIKTRGQQATLRCSPISGHTSVYWYQQALGLGLQFLLWYDEGEERNRGNFPPRFSGRQFPNYSSELNVNALELEDSALYLCASSFWVEGDTQYFGPGTRLTVL.

The CDR3 protein is CASTPGNSNQPQHF. The CDR3 DNA reads as TGTGCCAGCACGCCAGGGAATAGCAATCAGCCCCAGCATTTT. The chain combines TRBV28 with TRBJ1-5; D perhaps matches TRBD1 (5 bases). This CDR3 has 14 amino acids. Trimming left V 7 bases short and J 0 bases short, with 10 bases between. The germline V gene encodes CDR1 MDHEN and CDR2 SYDVKM.

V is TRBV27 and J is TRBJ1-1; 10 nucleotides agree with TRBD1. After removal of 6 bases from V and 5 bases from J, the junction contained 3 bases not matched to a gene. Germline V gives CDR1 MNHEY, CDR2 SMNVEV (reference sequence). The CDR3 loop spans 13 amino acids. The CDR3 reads CASSMGQGTEAFF. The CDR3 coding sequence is TGTGCCAGCAGCATGGGACAGGGGACTGAAGCTTTCTTT.

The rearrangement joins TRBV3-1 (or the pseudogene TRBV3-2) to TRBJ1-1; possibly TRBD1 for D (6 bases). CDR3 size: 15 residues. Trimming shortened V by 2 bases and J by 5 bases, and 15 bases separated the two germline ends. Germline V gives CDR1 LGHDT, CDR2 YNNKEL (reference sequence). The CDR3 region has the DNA TGTGCCAGCAGCCAACTCCTCAGGGGTCCGACTGAAGCTTTCTTT. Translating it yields CASSQLLRGPTEAFF.

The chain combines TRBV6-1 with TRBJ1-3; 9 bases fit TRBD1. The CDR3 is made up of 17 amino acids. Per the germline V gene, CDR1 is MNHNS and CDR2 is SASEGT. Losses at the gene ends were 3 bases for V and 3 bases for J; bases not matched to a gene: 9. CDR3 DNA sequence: TGTGCCAGCAGTGATGGGACAGGGATAACTGATGGAAACACCATATATTTT. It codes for CASSDGTGITDGNTIYF.

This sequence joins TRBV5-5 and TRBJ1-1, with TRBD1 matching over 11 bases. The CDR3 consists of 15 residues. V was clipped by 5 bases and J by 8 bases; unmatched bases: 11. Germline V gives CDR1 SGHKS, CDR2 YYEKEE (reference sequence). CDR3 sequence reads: CASSFWTGGAAEAFF. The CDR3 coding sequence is TGTGCCAGCAGTTTCTGGACAGGGGGCGCGGCGGAAGCTTTCTTT.

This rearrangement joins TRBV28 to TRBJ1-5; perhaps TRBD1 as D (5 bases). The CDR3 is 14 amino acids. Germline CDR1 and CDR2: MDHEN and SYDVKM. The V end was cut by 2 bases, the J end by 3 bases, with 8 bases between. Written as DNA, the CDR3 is TGTGCCAGCAGTTTACCAGGGTTCAATCAGCCCCAGCATTTT. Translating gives CASSLPGFNQPQHF.

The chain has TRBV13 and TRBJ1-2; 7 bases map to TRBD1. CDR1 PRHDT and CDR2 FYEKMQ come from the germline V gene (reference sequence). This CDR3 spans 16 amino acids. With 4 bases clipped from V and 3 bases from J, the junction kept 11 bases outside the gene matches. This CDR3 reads CASSSHQGGAYYGYTF. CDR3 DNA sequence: TGTGCCAGCAGCTCACACCAAGGGGGCGCTTACTATGGCTACACCTTC. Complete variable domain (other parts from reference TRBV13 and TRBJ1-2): AAGVIQSPRHLIKEKRETATLKCYPIPRHDTVYWYQQGPGQDPQFLISFYEKMQSDKGSIPDRFSAQQFSDYHSELNMSSLELGDSALYFCASSSHQGGAYYGYTFGSGTRLTVV.

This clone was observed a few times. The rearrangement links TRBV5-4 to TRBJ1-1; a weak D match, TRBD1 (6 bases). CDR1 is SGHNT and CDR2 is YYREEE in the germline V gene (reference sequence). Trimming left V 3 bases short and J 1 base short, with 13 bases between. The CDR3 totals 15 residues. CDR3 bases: TGTGCCAGCAGCTACCCGGGACATCAGAACACTGAAGCTTTCTTT. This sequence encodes CASSYPGHQNTEAFF.

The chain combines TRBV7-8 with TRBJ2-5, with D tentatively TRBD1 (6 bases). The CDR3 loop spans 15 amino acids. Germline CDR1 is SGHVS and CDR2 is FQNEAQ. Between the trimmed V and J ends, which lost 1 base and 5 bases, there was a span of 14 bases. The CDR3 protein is CASSLVPGDGETQYF. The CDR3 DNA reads TGTGCCAGCAGCTTAGTACCAGGGGATGGGGAGACCCAGTACTTC. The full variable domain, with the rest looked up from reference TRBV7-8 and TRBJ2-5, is GAGVSQSPRYKVAKRGQDVALRCDPISGHVSLFWYQQALGQGPEFLTYFQNEAQLDKSGLPSDRFFAERPEGSVSTLKIQRTQQEDSAVYLCASSLVPGDGETQYFGPGTRLLVL.

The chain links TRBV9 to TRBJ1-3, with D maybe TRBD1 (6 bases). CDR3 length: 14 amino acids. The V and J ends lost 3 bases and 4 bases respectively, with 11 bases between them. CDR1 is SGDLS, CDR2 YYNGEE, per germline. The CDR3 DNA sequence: TGTGCCAGCAGCGCCCGGACAGCCGGAAACACCATATATTTT. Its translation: CASSARTAGNTIYF.

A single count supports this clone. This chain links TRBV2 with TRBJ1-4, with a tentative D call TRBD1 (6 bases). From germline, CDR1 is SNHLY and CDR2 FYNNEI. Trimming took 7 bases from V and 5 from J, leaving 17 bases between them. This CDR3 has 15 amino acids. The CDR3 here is CASNRGGRGNEKLFF. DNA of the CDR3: TGTGCCAGCAACCGAGGGGGGCGGGGGAATGAAAAACTGTTTTTT. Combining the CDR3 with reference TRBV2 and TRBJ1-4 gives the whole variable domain EPEVTQTPSHQVTQMGQEVILRCVPISNHLYFYWYRQILGQKVEFLVSFYNNEISEKSEIFDDQFSVERPDGSNFTLKIRSTKLEDSAMYFCASNRGGRGNEKLFFGSGTQLSVL.

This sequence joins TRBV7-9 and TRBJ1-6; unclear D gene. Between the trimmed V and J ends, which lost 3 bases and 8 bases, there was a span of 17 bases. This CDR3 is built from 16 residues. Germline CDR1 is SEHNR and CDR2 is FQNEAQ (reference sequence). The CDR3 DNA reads TGTGCCAGCAGCTTCCAAAGGGAAACCGGAGATTCACCCCTCCACTTT. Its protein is CASSFQRETGDSPLHF.

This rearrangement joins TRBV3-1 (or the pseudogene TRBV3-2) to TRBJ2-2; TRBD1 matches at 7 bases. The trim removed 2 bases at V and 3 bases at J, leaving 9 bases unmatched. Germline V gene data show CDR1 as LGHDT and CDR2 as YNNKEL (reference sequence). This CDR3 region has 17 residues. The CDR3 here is CASSQPRDRGDTGELFF. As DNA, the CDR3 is TGTGCCAGCAGCCAACCAAGGGACAGAGGGGACACCGGGGAGCTGTTTTTT.

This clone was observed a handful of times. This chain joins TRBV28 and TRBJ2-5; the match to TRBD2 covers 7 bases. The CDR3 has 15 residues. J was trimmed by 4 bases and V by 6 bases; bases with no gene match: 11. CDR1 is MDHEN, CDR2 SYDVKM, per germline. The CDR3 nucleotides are TGTGCCAGCAGAATAGGTGGGAGGGAGATAGAGACCCAGTACTTC. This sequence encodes CASRIGGREIETQYF. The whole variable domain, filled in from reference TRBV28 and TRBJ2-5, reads DVKVTQSSRYLVKRTGEKVFLECVQDMDHENMFWYRQDPGLGLRLIYFSYDVKMKEKGDIPEGYSVSREKKERFSLILESASTNQTSMYLCASRIGGREIETQYFGPGTRLLVL.

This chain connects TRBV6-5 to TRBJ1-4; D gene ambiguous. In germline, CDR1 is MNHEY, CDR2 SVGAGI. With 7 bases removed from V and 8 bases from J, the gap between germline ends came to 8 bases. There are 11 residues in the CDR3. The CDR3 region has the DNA TGTGCCAGCACGGGCCGGGAAAAACTGTTTTTT. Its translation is CASTGREKLFF.

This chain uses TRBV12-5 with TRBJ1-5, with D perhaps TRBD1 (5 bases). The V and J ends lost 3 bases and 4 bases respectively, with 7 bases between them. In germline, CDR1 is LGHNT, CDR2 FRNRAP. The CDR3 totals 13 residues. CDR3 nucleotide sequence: TGTGCTAGTGGTTTCGGGGGTAATCAGCCCCAGCATTTT. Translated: CASGFGGNQPQHF.